Given below is one T cell receptor (beta chain) in context. No antigen is known for it. No much larger clone is present one base from it, and per-base qualities are unavailable. This entry comes from a study of blood T cell repertoires in COVID-19 (dated by TCRdb to the early 2020s). General notes on the study: Samples from collaborators originated in the United States, Italy and Spain and spanned both the acute and convalescent phases of COVID-19. The material from the prospective study consisted of cDNA or gDNA derived from T cells, B-cell-depleted T cells, or PBMCs. A freely available public database, intended as a resource for researchers studying the immune response to SARS-CoV-2, is where the repertoires were released. The sample metadata nearly always contained a de-identified subject ID, COVID-19 status, age in years and sex. Where HLA class I and class II types were available, the types were taken from metadata supplied by the sample provider, not from assay-based typing. Samples were obtained from the ongoing ImmuneRACE study (first 160 participants) and from over a thousand subjects provided by 6 global collaborators. Subjects who had been exposed to COVID-19, were actively infected with it, or had recovered from it provided the deeply sampled blood TCRbeta repertoires that made up the dataset.

Each collaborating institution followed its own protocols to collect whole blood in K2EDTA tubes. For TCRbeta analysis, collaborators shipped samples as frozen whole blood, isolated PBMCs, or DNA extracted from either of those sample types. What the work shows at the level of the full study, not this receptor alone: Clinical and demographic metadata were provided uncurated, with the amount varying by source and participant.

TCRbeta CDR3 regions were amplified from genomic DNA using the immunoSEQ Assay, a bias-controlled multiplex PCR. The paper's processing steps were these. Within the assay, amplification of reference gene primers was used to estimate how many nucleated cells each sample contained. To quantify the absolute abundance of each unique TCRbeta CDR3 rearrangement, sequence reads were collapsed and filtered. For each sample, productive Simpson clonality was calculated by taking the square root of Simpson's diversity index across productive rearrangements. The table was pulled from immuneACCESS by TCRdb, which kept in-frame rearrangements only. Such tables lose some clones; where checked, under half of the loss comes from unresolved V genes, and the rest has no known cause. D and trimming come from the DNA, and the V and J calls and clone size come from that table. The sample table holds approximately 49,000 clones, of which about four fifths were seen once. The ten largest clones represent around 1.4% of the sample.

The source is a man aged 50 to 60 with acute or convalescent COVID-19. Sequencing was done on a sample of peripheral blood.

The CDR3 loop reads CASSLRGRGYNEQFF. The DNA reads as follows: TGTGCCAGCAGTTTAAGGGGTAGAGGCTACAATGAGCAGTTCTTC. This chain is built from TRBV28 and TRBJ2-1; D gene: possibly TRBD1, on 5 matching bases. The CDR3, cysteine through phenylalanine, is 15 amino acids long. Only CDR3 DNA is held: 45 bases, read in frame from base 1. The CDR1 and CDR2 encoded by the germline V gene are MDHEN and SYDVKM. V is reduced by 2 bases and J by 3 bases, leaving a spacing of 11 bases between them.